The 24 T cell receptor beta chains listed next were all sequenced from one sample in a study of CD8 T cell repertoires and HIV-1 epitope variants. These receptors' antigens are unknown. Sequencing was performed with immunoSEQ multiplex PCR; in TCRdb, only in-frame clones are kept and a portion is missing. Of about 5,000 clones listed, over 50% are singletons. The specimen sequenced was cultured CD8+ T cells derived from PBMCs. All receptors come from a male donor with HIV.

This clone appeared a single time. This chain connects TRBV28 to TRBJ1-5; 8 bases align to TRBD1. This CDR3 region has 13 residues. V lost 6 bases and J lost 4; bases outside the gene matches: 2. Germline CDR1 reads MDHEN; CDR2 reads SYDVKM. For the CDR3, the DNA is TGTGCCAGCAGGACAGGGGCGAATCAGCCCCAGCATTTT. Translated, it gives CASRTGANQPQHF. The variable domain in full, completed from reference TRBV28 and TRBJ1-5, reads DVKVTQSSRYLVKRTGEKVFLECVQDMDHENMFWYRQDPGLGLRLIYFSYDVKMKEKGDIPEGYSVSREKKERFSLILESASTNQTSMYLCASRTGANQPQHFGDGTRLSIL.

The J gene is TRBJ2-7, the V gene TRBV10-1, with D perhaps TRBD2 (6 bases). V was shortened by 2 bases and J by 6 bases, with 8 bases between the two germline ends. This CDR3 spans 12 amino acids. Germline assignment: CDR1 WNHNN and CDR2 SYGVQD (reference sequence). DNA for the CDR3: TGCGCCAGCAGTGAGACTAGCTTCGAGCAGTACTTC. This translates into CASSETSFEQYF.

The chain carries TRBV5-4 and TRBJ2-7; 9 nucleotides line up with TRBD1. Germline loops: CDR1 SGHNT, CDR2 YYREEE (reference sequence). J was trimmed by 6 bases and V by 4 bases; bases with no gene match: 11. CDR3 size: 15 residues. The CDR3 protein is CASSQGTGRGREQYF. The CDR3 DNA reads TGTGCCAGCAGCCAGGGGACAGGGAGAGGTCGCGAGCAGTACTTC.

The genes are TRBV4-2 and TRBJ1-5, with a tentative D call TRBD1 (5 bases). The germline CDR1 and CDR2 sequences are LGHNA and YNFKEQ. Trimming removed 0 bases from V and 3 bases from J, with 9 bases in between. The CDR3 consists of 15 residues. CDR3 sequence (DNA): TGTGCCAGCAGCCAAGAAGGGGAAACCAATCAGCCCCAGCATTTT. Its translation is CASSQEGETNQPQHF.

CDR3 nucleotide sequence: TGTGCCAGCAGCTTACCAAGCTCCTACGAGCAGTACTTC. Protein sequence: CASSLPSSYEQYF. The chain is built from TRBV21-1 and TRBJ2-7. TRBV21-1 is given as a pseudogene. This CDR3 comprises 13 residues.

The DNA for the CDR3 is TGTGCTAGTGGTTCCACCTCCGACAGTACCCAAGAGACCCAGTACTTC. Amino acid sequence: CASGSTSDSTQETQYF. This chain uses TRBV12-5 with TRBJ2-5, with a tentative D call TRBD1 (5 bases). The V gene's germline CDR1 is LGHNT and CDR2 FRNRAP. This CDR3 is built from 16 residues. V gave up 4 bases and J gave up 1 base, with 16 bases separating them.

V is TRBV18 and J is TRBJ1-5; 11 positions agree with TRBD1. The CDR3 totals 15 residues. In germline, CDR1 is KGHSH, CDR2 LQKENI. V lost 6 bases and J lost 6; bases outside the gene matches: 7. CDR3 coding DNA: TGTGCCAGCTCCCGGGGACAGGGGGAAGGTCAGCCCCAGCATTTT. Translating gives CASSRGQGEGQPQHF.

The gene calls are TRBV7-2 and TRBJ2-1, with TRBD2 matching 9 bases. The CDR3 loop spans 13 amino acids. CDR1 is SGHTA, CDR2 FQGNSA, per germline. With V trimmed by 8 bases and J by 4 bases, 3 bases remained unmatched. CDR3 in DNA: TGTGCCAGCTGGCTAGCGGGGTACAATGAGCAGTTCTTC. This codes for CASWLAGYNEQFF.

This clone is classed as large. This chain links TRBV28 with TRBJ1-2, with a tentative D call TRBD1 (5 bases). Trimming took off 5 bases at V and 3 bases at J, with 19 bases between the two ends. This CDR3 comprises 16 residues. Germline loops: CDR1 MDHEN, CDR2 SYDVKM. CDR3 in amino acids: CASSIRPTDFDYGYTF. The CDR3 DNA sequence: TGTGCCAGCAGTATACGCCCGACAGATTTCGACTATGGCTACACCTTC.

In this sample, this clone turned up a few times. The CDR3 coding sequence is TGTGCCAGCAGTGAGGCGTTCGGGACAGGGAACGAGCAGTACTTC. This sequence encodes CASSEAFGTGNEQYF. The rearrangement joins TRBV2 to TRBJ2-7; 9 bases line up with TRBD1. From germline, CDR1 is SNHLY and CDR2 FYNNEI. The CDR3 is made up of 15 amino acids. The ends lost 3 bases at V and 5 bases at J; junction bases unmatched: 8. Filled out from reference TRBV2 and TRBJ2-7, the complete variable domain reads EPEVTQTPSHQVTQMGQEVILRCVPISNHLYFYWYRQILGQKVEFLVSFYNNEISEKSEIFDDQFSVERPDGSNFTLKIRSTKLEDSAMYFCASSEAFGTGNEQYFGPGTRLTVT.

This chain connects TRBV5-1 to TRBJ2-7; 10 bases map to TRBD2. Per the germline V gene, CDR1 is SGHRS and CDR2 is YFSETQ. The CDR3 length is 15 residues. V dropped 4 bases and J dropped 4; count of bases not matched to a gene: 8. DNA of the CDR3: TGCGCCAGCAGCGAAGAACCGGGACTAGCGTACGAGCAGTACTTC. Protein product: CASSEEPGLAYEQYF.

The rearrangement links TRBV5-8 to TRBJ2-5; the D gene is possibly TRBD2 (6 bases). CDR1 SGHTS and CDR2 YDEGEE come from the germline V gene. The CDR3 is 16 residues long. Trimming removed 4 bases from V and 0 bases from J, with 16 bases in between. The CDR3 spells CASSPGVRSYQETQYF. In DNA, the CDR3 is TGTGCCAGCAGCCCGGGGGTCAGGTCGTACCAAGAGACCCAGTACTTC.

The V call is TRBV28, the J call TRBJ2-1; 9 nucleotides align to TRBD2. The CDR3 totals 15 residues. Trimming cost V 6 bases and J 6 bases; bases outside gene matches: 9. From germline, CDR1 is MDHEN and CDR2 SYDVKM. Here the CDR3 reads CASRSRLAALNEQFF. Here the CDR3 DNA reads TGTGCCAGCAGGAGCCGACTAGCGGCCCTCAATGAGCAGTTCTTC.

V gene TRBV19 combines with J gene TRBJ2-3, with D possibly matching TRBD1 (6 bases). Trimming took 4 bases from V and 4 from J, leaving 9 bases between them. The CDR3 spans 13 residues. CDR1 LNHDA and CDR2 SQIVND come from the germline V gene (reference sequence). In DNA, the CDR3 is TGTGCCAGTAGTACGGACAGACCAGATACGCAGTATTTT. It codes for CASSTDRPDTQYF.

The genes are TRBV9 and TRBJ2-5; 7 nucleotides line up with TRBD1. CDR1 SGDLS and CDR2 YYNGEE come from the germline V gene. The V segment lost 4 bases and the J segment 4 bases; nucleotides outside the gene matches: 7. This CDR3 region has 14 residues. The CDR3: CASSYGRQGETQYF. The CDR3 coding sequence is TGTGCCAGCAGCTACGGGCGACAGGGAGAGACCCAGTACTTC. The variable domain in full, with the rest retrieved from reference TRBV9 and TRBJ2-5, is DSGVTQTPKHLITATGQRVTLRCSPRSGDLSVYWYQQSLDQGLQFLIQYYNGEERAKGNILERFSAQQFPDLHSELNLSSLELGDSALYFCASSYGRQGETQYFGPGTRLLVL.

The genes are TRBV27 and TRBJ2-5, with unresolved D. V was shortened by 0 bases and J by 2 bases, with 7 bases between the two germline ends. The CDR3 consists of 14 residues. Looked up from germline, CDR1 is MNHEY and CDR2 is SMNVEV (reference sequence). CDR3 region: CASSLSYSQETQYF. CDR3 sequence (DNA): TGTGCCAGCAGTTTATCGTACAGTCAAGAGACCCAGTACTTC.

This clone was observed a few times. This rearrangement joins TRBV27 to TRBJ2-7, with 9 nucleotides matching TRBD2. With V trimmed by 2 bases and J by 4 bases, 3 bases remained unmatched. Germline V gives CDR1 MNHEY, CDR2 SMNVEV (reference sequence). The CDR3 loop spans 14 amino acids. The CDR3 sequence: CASSLRGRAYEQYF. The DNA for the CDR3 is TGTGCCAGCAGTTTACGCGGGAGGGCATACGAGCAGTACTTC.

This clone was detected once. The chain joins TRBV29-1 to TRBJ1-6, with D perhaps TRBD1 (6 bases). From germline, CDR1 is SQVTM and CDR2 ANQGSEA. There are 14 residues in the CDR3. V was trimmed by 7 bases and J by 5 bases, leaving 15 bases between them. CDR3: CSASTGLDNSPLHF. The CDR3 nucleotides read TGCAGCGCGTCCACAGGGCTGGATAATTCACCCCTCCACTTT.

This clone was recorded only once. CDR3 residues: CASSVGTGSSGNTIYF. Written as DNA, the CDR3 is TGTGCCAGCAGCGTAGGGACAGGGAGCTCTGGAAACACCATATATTTT. This sequence joins TRBV9 and TRBJ1-3; 8 positions agree with TRBD1. Germline loops: CDR1 SGDLS, CDR2 YYNGEE. The CDR3 length is 16 residues. After removal of 0 bases from V and 0 bases from J, the junction contained 2 bases not matched to a gene.

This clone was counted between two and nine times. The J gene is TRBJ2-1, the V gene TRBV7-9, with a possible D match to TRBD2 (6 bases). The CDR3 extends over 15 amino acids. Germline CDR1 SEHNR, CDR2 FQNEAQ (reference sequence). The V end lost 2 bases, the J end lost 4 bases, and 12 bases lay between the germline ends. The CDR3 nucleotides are TGTGCCAGCAGCTTATCGTCGGGAGTTTACAATGAGCAGTTCTTC. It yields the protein CASSLSSGVYNEQFF.

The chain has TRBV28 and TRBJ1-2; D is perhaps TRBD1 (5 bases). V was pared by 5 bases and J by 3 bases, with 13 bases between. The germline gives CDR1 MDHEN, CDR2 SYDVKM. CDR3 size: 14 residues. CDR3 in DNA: TGTGCCAGCAGTCGGGACCTCGCCCACTATGGCTACACCTTC. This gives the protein CASSRDLAHYGYTF.

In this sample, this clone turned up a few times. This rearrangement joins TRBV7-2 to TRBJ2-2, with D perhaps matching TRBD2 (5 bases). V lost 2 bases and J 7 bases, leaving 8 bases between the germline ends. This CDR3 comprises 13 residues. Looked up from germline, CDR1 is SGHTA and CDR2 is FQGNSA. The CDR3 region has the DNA TGTGCCAGCAGCTTAATCGGGGACGGGGAGCTGTTTTTT. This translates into CASSLIGDGELFF. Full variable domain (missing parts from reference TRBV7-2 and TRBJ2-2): GAGVSQSPSNKVTEKGKDVELRCDPISGHTALYWYRQSLGQGLEFLIYFQGNSAPDKSGLPSDRFSAERTGGSVSTLTIQRTQQEDSAVYLCASSLIGDGELFFGEGSRLTVL.

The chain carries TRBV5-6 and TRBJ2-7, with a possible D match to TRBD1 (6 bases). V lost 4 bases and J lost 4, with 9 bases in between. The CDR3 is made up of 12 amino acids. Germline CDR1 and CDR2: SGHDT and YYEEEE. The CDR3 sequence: CASSIQGYEQYF. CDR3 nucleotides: TGTGCCAGCAGCATACAGGGTTACGAGCAGTACTTC.

CDR3 bases: TGTGCCAGCAGTCCCGGGGCAGGGGCCACAGATACGCAGTATTTT. Its protein is CASSPGAGATDTQYF. The V and J genes are TRBV28 and TRBJ2-3, with D tentatively TRBD1 (6 bases). Trimming left V 5 bases short and J 2 bases short, with 14 bases between. Germline V lookup: CDR1 MDHEN, CDR2 SYDVKM. The CDR3 runs 15 residues.